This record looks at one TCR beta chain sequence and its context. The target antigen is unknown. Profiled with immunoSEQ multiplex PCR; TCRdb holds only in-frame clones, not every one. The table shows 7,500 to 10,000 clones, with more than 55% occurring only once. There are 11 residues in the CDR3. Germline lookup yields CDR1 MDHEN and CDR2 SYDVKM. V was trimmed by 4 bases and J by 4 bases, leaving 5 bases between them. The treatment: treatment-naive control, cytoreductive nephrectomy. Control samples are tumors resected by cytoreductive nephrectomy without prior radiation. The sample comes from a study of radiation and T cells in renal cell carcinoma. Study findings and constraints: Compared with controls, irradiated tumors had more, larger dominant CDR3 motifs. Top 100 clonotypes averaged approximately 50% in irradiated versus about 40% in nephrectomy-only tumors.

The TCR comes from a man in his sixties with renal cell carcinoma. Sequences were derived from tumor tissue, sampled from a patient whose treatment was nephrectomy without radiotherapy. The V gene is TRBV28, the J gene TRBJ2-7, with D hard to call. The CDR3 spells CASSSVYEQYF. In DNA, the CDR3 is TGTGCCAGCAGTTCTGTTTACGAGCAGTACTTC.